These T cell receptor beta chains were read from a single sample in a study of early T cells in non-severe SARS-CoV-2 infection. TCRdb independently ran MiXCR on the 5' RACE reads; one entry per CDR3 protein. The data show about 76,000 distinct CDR3 sequences, with about 16% seen just once and around 12% held by the top ten. The specimen sequenced was whole blood. These receptors all come from an adult who was a healthcare worker with PCR-confirmed SARS-CoV-2 infection or an uninfected control (not recorded which). The CDR3 runs from the conserved cysteine through the conserved F or W. Each record gives: D gene, clone size, V gene, J gene, CDR3 DNA, CDR3 protein. A D gene is named only where the DNA matches it firmly. A row's size may be missing; if present it is once, few, many or a size class.

D gene: NA; clone size: few; V gene: TRBV27; J gene: TRBJ1-1; CDR3 DNA: TGTGCCAGCAGTCCGGGACTTATGAACACTGAAGCTTTCTTT; CDR3 protein: CASSPGLMNTEAFF
D gene: NA; clone size: NA; V gene: TRBV6-4; J gene: TRBJ1-1; CDR3 DNA: TGTGCCAGCAGTTTGACAGGGAACACTGAAGCTTTCTTT; CDR3 protein: CASSLTGNTEAFF
D gene: NA; clone size: NA; V gene: TRBV14; J gene: TRBJ1-1; CDR3 DNA: TGTGCCAGCAGCCAAGATCTGAGGATGAACACTGAAGCTTTCTTT; CDR3 protein: CASSQDLRMNTEAFF
D gene: TRBD2; clone size: NA; V gene: TRBV3-1; J gene: TRBJ2-4; CDR3 DNA: TGTGCCAGCAGCCCAACGACTAGCGGGCAACAGTACTTC; CDR3 protein: CASSPTTSGQQYF
D gene: TRBD1; clone size: few; V gene: TRBV28; J gene: TRBJ2-3; CDR3 DNA: TGTGCCAGCGGCCGACAGGGGGCTTCAGATACGCAGTATTTT; CDR3 protein: CASGRQGASDTQYF
D gene: TRBD1; clone size: NA; V gene: TRBV3-1; J gene: TRBJ1-2; CDR3 DNA: TGTGCCAGCAGTCCCGGGACAGGGACCTATGGCTACACCTTC; CDR3 protein: CASSPGTGTYGYTF
D gene: NA; clone size: NA; V gene: TRBV6-2/TRBV6-3; J gene: TRBJ2-1; CDR3 DNA: TGTGCCAGCAGCCCCCGCACAGGGCTAGCGGCTTTCAATGAGCAGTTCTTC; CDR3 protein: CASSPRTGLAAFNEQFF
D gene: NA; clone size: few; V gene: TRBV6-5; J gene: TRBJ1-5; CDR3 DNA: TGTGCCAGCAGTTCCCTAGGCAGCCACAATCAGCCCCAGCATTTT; CDR3 protein: CASSSLGSHNQPQHF
D gene: NA; clone size: NA; V gene: TRBV28; J gene: TRBJ2-1; CDR3 DNA: TGTGCCAGCAGTAAAGCCGGACAGTGGCCATATGAGCAGTTCTTC; CDR3 protein: CASSKAGQWPYEQFF
D gene: NA; clone size: NA; V gene: TRBV7-8; J gene: TRBJ1-5; CDR3 DNA: TGTGCCAGCAGCCCGGCCCGCTTGGGTCGGGGGAATCAGCCCCAGCATTTT; CDR3 protein: CASSPARLGRGNQPQHF
D gene: NA; clone size: few; V gene: TRBV29-1; J gene: TRBJ2-7; CDR3 DNA: TGCAGCGTTGTGAAGACCCAGTACGAGCAGTACTTC; CDR3 protein: CSVVKTQYEQYF
D gene: NA; clone size: NA; V gene: TRBV28; J gene: TRBJ2-7; CDR3 DNA: TGTGCCAGCAGTTTAGCGATTTTGACCCCTCTGGGCTACGAGCAGTACTTC; CDR3 protein: CASSLAILTPLGYEQYF
D gene: NA; clone size: few; V gene: TRBV6-1; J gene: TRBJ2-3; CDR3 DNA: TGTGCCAGCAGTGAGGCCGGAACTCGGACAGATACGCAGTATTTT; CDR3 protein: CASSEAGTRTDTQYF
D gene: NA; clone size: many; V gene: TRBV7-9; J gene: TRBJ2-5; CDR3 DNA: TGTGCCAGCAGCTTAAACTTATTAGAGACCCAGTACTTC; CDR3 protein: CASSLNLLETQYF
D gene: NA; clone size: NA; V gene: TRBV18; J gene: TRBJ2-7; CDR3 DNA: TGTGCCAGCTCACCGGGGACTGTGACCAACGAGCAGTACTTC; CDR3 protein: CASSPGTVTNEQYF
D gene: TRBD2; clone size: few; V gene: TRBV6-2/TRBV6-3; J gene: TRBJ2-1; CDR3 DNA: TGTGCCAGCGGGGCGGGAGCCAATGAGCAGTTCTTC; CDR3 protein: CASGAGANEQFF